This TCR beta chain was identified in a study of cytomegalovirus exposure and HLA in healthy donors. Researchers ran the PCR with 60 Vbeta and 13 Jbeta primers. The repertoire was sequenced with immunoSEQ multiplex PCR; TCRdb's copy has only in-frame clones and lacks some. The table lists approximately 160,000 clones, about 75% of them singletons. The germline V and J ends were trimmed by 0 bases and 3 bases, with 7 bases remaining between them. This CDR3 comprises 13 residues. Germline V gene sequence: CDR1 SGHKS, CDR2 YYEKEE (reference sequence). The sample was PBMCs. The chain links TRBV5-5 to TRBJ2-7, with a tentative D call TRBD1 (5 bases). The clonotype originates from a male donor in good health and CMV-seropositive. CDR3 sequence reads: CASSLGRVYEQYF. CDR3 sequence (DNA): TGTGCCAGCAGCTTGGGCAGGGTCTACGAGCAGTACTTC.